The 27 T cell receptor beta chains in this list originate from one sample, sequenced in a study of cytomegalovirus exposure and HLA in healthy donors. PCR primers comprised 60 Vbeta and 13 Jbeta primers. Method: immunoSEQ multiplex PCR; TCRdb's copy keeps in-frame clones and lacks some. The table lists about 140,000 clones, over 70% of them singletons. Sequences were obtained from PBMCs. The receptors shown here come from a man aged 18 to 35 in good health and CMV-seronegative.

This chain connects TRBV10-3 to TRBJ2-3, with D possibly matching TRBD1 (7 bases). This CDR3 has 16 amino acids. Germline CDR1 and CDR2: ENHRY and SYGVKD. The germline V and J ends were trimmed by 10 bases and 4 bases, with 24 bases remaining between them. CDR3 sequence: CATQAGGQVIPDTQYF. The CDR3 DNA sequence: TGTGCCACCCAAGCAGGGGGGCAAGTCATTCCAGATACGCAGTATTTT.

This chain connects TRBV9 to TRBJ1-5, with a weak D call TRBD1 (5 bases). CDR1 is SGDLS, CDR2 YYNGEE, per germline. CDR3 length equals 16 residues. V dropped 2 bases and J dropped 1 base, with 13 bases sitting between them. CDR3 amino acids: CASSVGQGPSNQPQHF. The CDR3 nucleotides are TGTGCCAGCAGCGTCGGGCAGGGCCCCAGCAATCAGCCCCAGCATTTT. Variable domain in full (rest from reference TRBV9 and TRBJ1-5): DSGVTQTPKHLITATGQRVTLRCSPRSGDLSVYWYQQSLDQGLQFLIQYYNGEERAKGNILERFSAQQFPDLHSELNLSSLELGDSALYFCASSVGQGPSNQPQHFGDGTRLSIL.

This chain links TRBV10-3 with TRBJ1-1; 8 bases match TRBD1. The CDR3 covers 14 residues. The V gene's germline CDR1 is ENHRY and CDR2 SYGVKD. Trimming removed 6 bases from V and 3 bases from J; junction bases left unmatched: 6. The CDR3 loop reads CAISKDRADTEAFF. The CDR3 nucleotides are TGTGCCATCAGCAAGGACAGGGCGGACACTGAAGCTTTCTTT.

The rearrangement uses TRBV7-9 and TRBJ2-7; 12 bases are shared with TRBD2. The V gene end was trimmed by 5 bases and the J gene end by 2 bases; junction bases not matched to a gene: 7. The CDR3 runs 16 residues. The germline V gene encodes CDR1 SEHNR and CDR2 FQNEAQ (reference sequence). The CDR3 bases are TGTGCCAGCAGCCCTAGGACTAGCGGGGTTACCTACGAGCAGTACTTC. Protein: CASSPRTSGVTYEQYF.

The CDR3 nucleotides read TGTGCCAGCAGCCCCCGCCGGGGATTGGAGGGCTACACCTTC. Its translation: CASSPRRGLEGYTF. The chain uses TRBV5-4 and TRBJ1-2; D uncertain. The V end lost 4 bases, the J end lost 8 bases, and 18 bases lay between the germline ends. Germline V CDR1 and CDR2: SGHNT, YYREEE (reference sequence). CDR3 length: 14 residues.

CDR3 protein: CASSQAVTGNTIYF. For the CDR3, the DNA is TGTGCCAGCAGCCAAGCCGTAACTGGAAACACCATATATTTT. The rearrangement joins TRBV4-2 to TRBJ1-3; D is unclear. Germline CDR1 and CDR2: LGHNA and YNFKEQ. CDR3 length equals 14 residues. V lost 1 base, J lost 2 bases, and 6 bases lay in between.

The chain is built from TRBV30 and TRBJ1-3; possibly TRBD1 for D (5 bases). The CDR3 spans 14 residues. The V end was cut by 6 bases, the J end by 0 bases, with 12 bases between. The germline V gene has CDR1 GTSNPN and CDR2 SVGIG (reference sequence). The CDR3 region is CACPDGHSGNTIYF. The CDR3, as DNA: TGTGCCTGTCCGGACGGACACTCTGGAAACACCATATATTTT. Full variable domain (remainder filled in from reference TRBV30 and TRBJ1-3): SQTIHQWPATLVQPVGSPLSLECTVEGTSNPNLYWYRQAAGRGLQLLFYSVGIGQISSEVPQNLSASRPQDRQFILSSKKLLLSDSGFYLCACPDGHSGNTIYFGEGSWLTVV.

CDR3: CASSLGGTGYEQYF. The CDR3 DNA follows: TGTGCCAGCAGCTTAGGGGGGACAGGGTACGAGCAGTACTTC. The chain employs TRBV7-2 and TRBJ2-7, with 9 bases aligning to TRBD1. The CDR3 covers 14 residues. Unmatched junction bases numbered 2, after V lost 1 base and J lost 4 bases. The germline CDR1 and CDR2 sequences are SGHTA and FQGNSA.

The chain joins TRBV6-6 to TRBJ2-5, with D perhaps matching TRBD2 (6 bases). Germline values: CDR1 MNHNY, CDR2 SVGAGI (reference sequence). V lost 10 bases to trimming and J lost 5 bases, with 14 bases between them. The CDR3 extends over 12 amino acids. The CDR3 DNA follows: TGTGCCACCCGGAGGGACGGGGAGACCCAGTACTTC. Translation: CATRRDGETQYF.

The chain is built from TRBV5-4 and TRBJ2-1, with a possible D match to TRBD1 (6 bases). The germline CDR1 and CDR2 sequences are SGHNT and YYREEE (reference sequence). The CDR3 totals 14 residues. The V end was cut by 0 bases, the J end by 5 bases, with 9 bases between. CDR3 residues: CASSLGGQHNEQFF. The CDR3 DNA is TGTGCCAGCAGCTTGGGGGGGCAGCACAATGAGCAGTTCTTC. Full variable domain (missing parts from reference TRBV5-4 and TRBJ2-1): ETGVTQSPTHLIKTRGQQVTLRCSSQSGHNTVSWYQQALGQGPQFIFQYYREEENGRGNFPPRFSGLQFPNYSSELNVNALELDDSALYLCASSLGGQHNEQFFGPGTRLTVL.

V usage is TRBV7-2 and J usage is TRBJ2-2, with a tentative D call TRBD2 (6 bases). The CDR3 has 15 residues. The germline V gene has CDR1 SGHTA and CDR2 FQGNSA. V was pared by 1 base and J by 4 bases, with 10 bases between. The DNA of the CDR3 is TGTGCCAGCAGCTTAGGAGGAGGGAGCACCGGGGAGCTGTTTTTT. This encodes CASSLGGGSTGELFF.

This clone was detected a few times. The chain has TRBV6-5 and TRBJ1-4; D gene ambiguous. Trimming removed 2 bases at V and 5 bases at J, with 6 bases between. This CDR3 is 13 amino acids long. Germline values: CDR1 MNHEY, CDR2 SVGAGI. The CDR3 sequence: CASSYRGNEKLFF. CDR3 DNA: TGTGCCAGCAGTTACCGAGGCAATGAAAAACTGTTTTTT.

The rearrangement joins TRBV11-2 to TRBJ1-1; perhaps TRBD1 as D (5 bases). The CDR3 runs 15 residues. V lost 1 base, J lost 6 bases, and 15 bases lay in between. Germline-derived CDR1 and CDR2 are SGHAT and FQNNGV. In DNA, the CDR3 is TGTGCCAGCAGCTTAGTGGCGGCAGGGCTGCCTGAAGCTTTCTTT. Translation: CASSLVAAGLPEAFF.

The DNA of the CDR3 is TGCGCCAGCAGCCAAGATCGGGCCGGGACAGGGCGCAATGAGCAGTTCTTC. Amino acids: CASSQDRAGTGRNEQFF. This chain joins TRBV4-3 and TRBJ2-1, with 9 positions matching TRBD1. The V gene end was trimmed by 0 bases and the J gene end by 6 bases; junction bases not matched to a gene: 9. Per the germline V gene, CDR1 is LGHNA and CDR2 is YSLEER. The CDR3 runs to 17 residues.

This chain uses TRBV2 with TRBJ1-1; D remains ambiguous. Germline assignment: CDR1 SNHLY and CDR2 FYNNEI. V lost 2 bases and J 1 base, leaving 17 bases between the germline ends. This CDR3 is built from 17 residues. Written as DNA, the CDR3 is TGTGCCAGCAGTGAAAGATTCTTACCGGGGAGGAACACTGAAGCTTTCTTT. Its protein is CASSERFLPGRNTEAFF. The variable domain in full, completed from reference TRBV2 and TRBJ1-1, reads EPEVTQTPSHQVTQMGQEVILRCVPISNHLYFYWYRQILGQKVEFLVSFYNNEISEKSEIFDDQFSVERPDGSNFTLKIRSTKLEDSAMYFCASSERFLPGRNTEAFFGQGTRLTVV.

The chain combines TRBV4-3 with TRBJ2-3; no firm D call. V was trimmed by 0 bases and J by 6 bases, leaving 7 bases between them. The CDR3 has 13 amino acids. Germline V gene lookup returns CDR1 LGHNA and CDR2 YSLEER. For the CDR3, the DNA is TGCGCCAGCAGCCAAGATCGAGATGATACGCAGTATTTT. This gives the protein CASSQDRDDTQYF.

This clone was counted a single time. The chain is built from TRBV19 and TRBJ1-5; D gene unclear. There are 15 residues in the CDR3. Germline CDR1 reads LNHDA; CDR2 reads SQIVND (reference sequence). Trimming took off 2 bases at V and 2 bases at J, with 10 bases between the two ends. CDR3 sequence reads: CASSISLNGNQPQHF. The CDR3 DNA follows: TGTGCCAGTAGTATAAGCCTAAACGGCAATCAGCCCCAGCATTTT.

This clone was observed a handful of times. The chain links TRBV6-6 to TRBJ1-1; tentatively, D is TRBD1 (6 bases). The CDR3 length is 14 residues. CDR1 and CDR2 from the germline V gene are MNHNY and SVGAGI (reference sequence). V gave up 7 bases and J gave up 1 base, with 13 bases separating them. The CDR3 DNA reads as TGTGCCAGCACTAAGGGGGTCGGGAACACTGAAGCTTTCTTT. Translating it yields CASTKGVGNTEAFF.

The chain combines TRBV19 with TRBJ1-4; 8 bases are shared with TRBD1. The CDR3 contains 17 residues. Germline CDR1 reads LNHDA; CDR2 reads SQIVND (reference sequence). V shed 4 bases, J shed 8 bases, and the junction held 15 bases outside the gene matches. The CDR3 coding sequence is TGTGCCAGTAGTACCCTCTCCCAGGGGGCGTTTGAAGAAAAACTGTTTTTT. This codes for CASSTLSQGAFEEKLFF.

The chain uses TRBV13 and TRBJ1-3; TRBD1 might be the D (6 bases). This CDR3 is 17 amino acids long. Germline assignment: CDR1 PRHDT and CDR2 FYEKMQ (reference sequence). The V gene lost 5 bases and the J gene lost 0 bases, with 17 bases spanning the gap. CDR3 protein: CASSPTWTDTSGNTIYF. The CDR3 nucleotides are TGTGCCAGCAGCCCAACTTGGACAGATACCTCTGGAAACACCATATATTTT.

This chain joins TRBV5-1 and TRBJ2-1; the match to TRBD1 covers 10 bases. Germline CDR1 reads SGHRS; CDR2 reads YFSETQ. The CDR3 is 16 amino acids. Losses at the gene ends were 3 bases for V and 6 bases for J; bases not matched to a gene: 9. CDR3 loop: CASSSNPGQGINEQFF. The CDR3 coding sequence is TGCGCCAGCAGCTCCAATCCGGGACAGGGGATCAATGAGCAGTTCTTC.

The chain joins TRBV5-8 to TRBJ1-4; D uncertain. V was shortened by 1 base and J by 3 bases, with 10 bases between the two germline ends. The CDR3 is made up of 15 amino acids. CDR1 is SGHTS and CDR2 is YDEGEE in the germline V gene. DNA of the CDR3: TGTGCCAGCAGCTTGTCTTACAGCCCTAATGAAAAACTGTTTTTT. Its translation: CASSLSYSPNEKLFF.

Comments on this clone: One end of the junction does not line up with germline, which may come from a read error. This chain joins TRBV15 and TRBJ1-2, with TRBD1 identical over 7 bases. The germline V gene encodes CDR1 LNHNV and CDR2 YYDKDF (reference sequence). The CDR3 has 14 residues. Here the CDR3 reads CATSRDQGVRGYTF. DNA for the CDR3: TGTGCCACCAGTAGAGATCAGGGGGTACGCGGCTACACCTTC.

The chain uses TRBV27 and TRBJ1-2; TRBD1 is a possible D gene (5 bases). The CDR3 runs 16 residues. Germline CDR1 reads MNHEY; CDR2 reads SMNVEV (reference sequence). The V end was cut by 2 bases, the J end by 6 bases, with 19 bases between. DNA for the CDR3: TGTGCCAGCAGTTTAAGCCCGGGACTCTCTGAGGATGGCTACACCTTC. This codes for CASSLSPGLSEDGYTF.

The CDR3 region is CASGEAPLDTQYF. DNA for the CDR3: TGTGCCAGCGGGGAGGCCCCTTTAGATACGCAGTATTTT. This chain uses TRBV2 with TRBJ2-3; perhaps TRBD2 as D (6 bases). The CDR3 length is 13 residues. Germline assignment: CDR1 SNHLY and CDR2 FYNNEI. V was trimmed by 8 bases and J by 5 bases, leaving 14 bases between them.

The chain carries TRBV4-1 and TRBJ2-7; weak D call: TRBD2 (7 bases). CDR3 length: 17 residues. From germline, CDR1 is MGHRA and CDR2 YSYEKL. The germline V and J ends were trimmed by 1 base and 2 bases, with 18 bases remaining between them. The CDR3 DNA sequence: TGCGCCAGCAGCCAAGCCGACCCGAGGGAGGGGGCCTACGAGCAGTACTTC. Translated, it gives CASSQADPREGAYEQYF.

The rearrangement links TRBV11-3 to TRBJ2-2; D not certain. Trimming removed 1 base from V and 2 bases from J, with 5 bases in between. This CDR3 is 14 amino acids long. The V gene's germline CDR1 is SGHNT and CDR2 YENEEA. DNA of the CDR3: TGTGCCAGCAGCTTAGCAGGAAACACCGGGGAGCTGTTTTTT. Its translation: CASSLAGNTGELFF.